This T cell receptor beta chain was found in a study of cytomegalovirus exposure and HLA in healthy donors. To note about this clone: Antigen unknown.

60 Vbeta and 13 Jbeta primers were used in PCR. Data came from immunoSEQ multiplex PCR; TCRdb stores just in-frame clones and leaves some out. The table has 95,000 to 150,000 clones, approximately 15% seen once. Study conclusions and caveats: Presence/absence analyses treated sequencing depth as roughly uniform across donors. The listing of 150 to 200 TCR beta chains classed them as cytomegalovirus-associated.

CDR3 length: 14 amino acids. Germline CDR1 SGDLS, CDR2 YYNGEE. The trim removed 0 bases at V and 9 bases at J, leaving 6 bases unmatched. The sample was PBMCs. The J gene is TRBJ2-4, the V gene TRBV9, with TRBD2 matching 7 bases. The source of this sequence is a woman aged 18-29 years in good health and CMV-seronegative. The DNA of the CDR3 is TGTGCCAGCAGCGTAGACACGGGGGGTGGCATTCAGTACTTC. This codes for CASSVDTGGGIQYF.